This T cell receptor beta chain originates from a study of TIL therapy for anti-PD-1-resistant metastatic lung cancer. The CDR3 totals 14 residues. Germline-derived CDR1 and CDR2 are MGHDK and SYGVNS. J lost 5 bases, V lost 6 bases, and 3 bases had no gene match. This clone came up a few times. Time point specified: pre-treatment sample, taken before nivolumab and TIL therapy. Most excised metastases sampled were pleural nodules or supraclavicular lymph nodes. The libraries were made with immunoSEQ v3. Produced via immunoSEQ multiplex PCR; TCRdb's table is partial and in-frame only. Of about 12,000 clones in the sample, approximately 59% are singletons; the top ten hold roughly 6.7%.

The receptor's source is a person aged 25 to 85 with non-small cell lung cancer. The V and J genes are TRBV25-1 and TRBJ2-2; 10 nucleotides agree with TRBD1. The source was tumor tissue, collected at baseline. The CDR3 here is CASSGQGGTGELFF. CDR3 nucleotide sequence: TGTGCCAGCAGCGGACAGGGGGGGACCGGGGAGCTGTTTTTT.